The source of this TCR beta chain is a study of spatial heterogeneity in lung cancer. Time point denoted: sample taken at primary tumor resection. TCRs were sequenced from unsorted whole RNA of tumor, nontumor lung or PBMC. The donors, 70 or so patients with untreated early-stage non-small cell lung cancer, provided the samples. Deletions cut 0 bases from V and 5 bases from J, with 11 bases between. The germline CDR1 and CDR2 sequences are SGHRS and YFSETQ. The CDR3 has 14 residues. About this clonotype itself: No antigen is known for it.

TCRdb re-called the 5' RACE reads with MiXCR, one entry per CDR3 protein. The top ten hold approximately 4.2% of the sample, which has roughly 82,000 distinct CDR3 sequences, over 10% seen once. Findings and limits, study-wide: Blood showed ubiquitous tumor TCRs more often at resection than at routine follow-up.

The receptor comes from a male donor with early-stage non-small cell lung cancer. Sequences were derived from PBMCs, sampled at surgery. The chain carries TRBV5-1 and TRBJ2-5; no firm D call. The CDR3 DNA reads as TGCGCCAGCAGCTTGGGGACCGCCAGGGAGACCCAGTACTTC. Amino acids: CASSLGTARETQYF.